This is a list of T cell receptor beta chains from one sample in a study of T cells in Graves' hyperthyroidism and ophthalmopathy. TCRdb independently ran MiXCR on the multiplex PCR reads; one entry per CDR3 protein. The sample lists 500,000 to 650,000 distinct CDR3 sequences, roughly 17% occurring once. Sequencing was performed on blood. These receptors originate from a woman between 18 and 29 years old with Graves' ophthalmopathy. The CDR3 runs from the conserved cysteine through the conserved F or W. The D gene is left open where the match is weak. For some rows the clone size is stated as once, few or many, or as a class when expanded; others skip it.

J,size,V,D,DNA,CDR3
TRBJ1-6,few,TRBV27,.,TGTGCCAGCAGCAAGATCCCGGGTTCACCCCTCCACTTT,CASSKIPGSPLHF
TRBJ1-4,many,TRBV30,TRBD1,TGTGCCTGGAGTGACAGGGGCCTTGGGGAAAAACTGTTTTTT,CAWSDRGLGEKLFF
TRBJ2-7,.,TRBV20-1,TRBD2,TGCAGTGCTAACCGACTAGCGGCCCCCTACGAGCAGTACTTC,CSANRLAAPYEQYF
TRBJ1-1,many,TRBV12-3/TRBV12-4,TRBD1,TGTGCCAGCAGTTTAGCGGACAGGAGAGCTGAAGCTTTCTTT,CASSLADRRAEAFF
TRBJ1-5,once,TRBV29-1,.,TGCAGCGTTGCGGCGGTCAATCAGCCCCAGCATTTT,CSVAAVNQPQHF
TRBJ2-5,many,TRBV2,.,TGTGCCAGCCGTATAGTTACGACGCAAGAGACCCAGTACTTC,CASRIVTTQETQYF
TRBJ1-2,many,TRBV11-2,.,TGTGCCAGCAGCTCCCTACAGGGTACCTATGGCTACACCTTC,CASSSLQGTYGYTF
TRBJ1-5,many,TRBV6-4,TRBD1,TGTGCCAGCAGTGACTCGTGGGGGACAGTTGTCAATCAGCCCCAGCATTTT,CASSDSWGTVVNQPQHF
TRBJ2-2,many,TRBV20-1,.,TGCAGTGCCCCTCGTGGGGGCGGGAAGTACACCGGGGAGCTGTTTTTT,CSAPRGGGKYTGELFF
TRBJ1-1,many,TRBV7-9,.,TGTGCCAGCAGTTCGAACCTGAACACTGAAGCTTTCTTT,CASSSNLNTEAFF
TRBJ2-2,.,TRBV27,TRBD1,TGTGCCAGCAGTTCGGGGACAGGGCAAACCGGGGAGCTGTTTTTT,CASSSGTGQTGELFF
TRBJ2-2,.,TRBV7-2,.,TGTGCCAGCAGCCCCCAATTCACCGGGGAGCTGTTTTTT,CASSPQFTGELFF
TRBJ2-1,many,TRBV12-3/TRBV12-4,TRBD2,TGTGCCAGCAGTTCTAGACTAGCGGGAGATAGGTACAATGAGCAGTTCTTC,CASSSRLAGDRYNEQFF
TRBJ2-7,many,TRBV28,.,TGTGCCAGCAGTTTCAACTCGAGGGTCGAGCAGTACTTC,CASSFNSRVEQYF
TRBJ2-3,.,TRBV28,TRBD2,TGTGCCAGCAGTTTACTAGCGGGGGGTGTCACAGATACGCAGTATTTT,CASSLLAGGVTDTQYF
TRBJ1-4,.,TRBV6-1,.,TGTGCCAGCAGTGCATCTTTGTTTGCAACTAATGAAAAACTGTTTTTT,CASSASLFATNEKLFF
TRBJ2-1,many,TRBV6-1,.,TGTGCCAGCAGTCGAAAGGGCCAGGGGGGATACAATGAGCAGTTCTTC,CASSRKGQGGYNEQFF
TRBJ1-1,.,TRBV20-1,TRBD1,TGCAGTGCTTCCGGGACAGGGATCATTTTGGAAGCTTTCTTT,CSASGTGIILEAFF
TRBJ2-1,many,TRBV7-9,.,TGTGCCAGCAGCTGGCTCGGGATGTACAATGAGCAGTTCTTC,CASSWLGMYNEQFF
TRBJ1-1,.,TRBV29-1,.,TGCAGCGTTGACCTCCGGGCCGTGGAAGCTTTCTTT,CSVDLRAVEAFF
TRBJ1-2,many,TRBV29-1,TRBD1,TGCAGCGCCTCCGTGACAGGGCGTGGTGGCTACACCTTC,CSASVTGRGGYTF
TRBJ2-1,many,TRBV12-3/TRBV12-4,.,TGTGCCAGCAGTAACCTGAATGAGCAGTTCTTC,CASSNLNEQFF
TRBJ2-5,many,TRBV7-9,TRBD1,TGTGCCAGCCGCAGGGGGCTGGGGGAGACCCAGTACTTC,CASRRGLGETQYF
TRBJ2-3,many,TRBV28,.,TGTGCCAGCAGTTTAAGCGGAACCTTAGGTACGCAGTATTTT,CASSLSGTLGTQYF
TRBJ2-1,.,TRBV9,TRBD2,TGTGCCAGCAGCGTAGCGACAAGAGAATCTAGCGGGAGGTTATATGAGCAGTTCTTC,CASSVATRESSGRLYEQFF
TRBJ1-2,many,TRBV5-1,.,TGCGCCAGCAGCTCAAGCTCACGTGGGACGGGAAACTATGGCTACACCTTC,CASSSSSRGTGNYGYTF
TRBJ1-1,few,TRBV29-1,.,TGCAGCGTTGAAAAGCGGTTAGTCACTGAAGCTTTCTTT,CSVEKRLVTEAFF
TRBJ2-3,.,TRBV20-1,.,TGCAGTGCTAGAGATCACAGGCTCACAGATACGCAGTATTTT,CSARDHRLTDTQYF
TRBJ1-4,few,TRBV7-2,TRBD1,TGTGCCAGCAGCCCATCCACAGGGGCGGGTGAAAAACTGTTTTTT,CASSPSTGAGEKLFF